Below, 12 T cell receptor beta chains from the same sample are listed, as sequenced in a study of a mutant IDH1 vaccine in newly diagnosed glioma. The method was immunoSEQ multiplex PCR; TCRdb's version includes in-frame clones alone and lacks a portion of them. The top ten hold about 7% of the sample, which has about 48,000 clones, approximately 80% seen once. Indicated time point: week 35, safety follow-up. Vaccination used 300 ug of mutant IDH1 20-mer peptide per dose, with topical imiquimod. These receptors' antigens are unknown. Sequenced here: PBMCs, sampled from a glioma patient whose treatment included an IDH1 peptide vaccine. The receptors derive from a man aged 40-49 years with glioma.

The V and J genes are TRBV7-9 and TRBJ2-3; TRBD2 matches 7 bases. The CDR3 is 15 amino acids. The germline gives CDR1 SEHNR, CDR2 FQNEAQ (reference sequence). Trimming removed 5 bases from V and 4 bases from J; junction bases left unmatched: 9. CDR3 nucleotide sequence: TGTGCCAGCAGCCTTACTGGGGGAGGGGCAGATACGCAGTATTTT. It specifies CASSLTGGGADTQYF.

The V call is TRBV25-1, the J call TRBJ1-3; a weak D match, TRBD1 (6 bases). Trimming removed 8 bases at V and 3 bases at J, with 14 bases between. The CDR3 is 14 amino acids. Germline CDR1 is MGHDK and CDR2 is SYGVNS. The CDR3 nucleotides read TGTGCCAGCGGGGGGCGGGGGATTGGAAACACCATATATTTT. Amino acid sequence: CASGGRGIGNTIYF.

This clone appeared once. V is TRBV27 and J is TRBJ1-5; D unclear. The CDR3 runs 16 residues. CDR1 and CDR2 from the germline V gene are MNHEY and SMNVEV (reference sequence). Trimming removed 5 bases at V and 1 base at J, with 15 bases between. The CDR3 DNA reads as TGTGCCAGCAGTCCCGACCCGGGAGGGAGCAATCAGCCCCAGCATTTT. Translating it yields CASSPDPGGSNQPQHF.

With respect to this clone: A read error may produce the germline difference seen at one junction end. The chain has TRBV7-7 and TRBJ2-7, with a weak D call TRBD2 (5 bases). This CDR3 spans 15 amino acids. Germline CDR1 is SSHAT and CDR2 is FNYEAQ (reference sequence). This CDR3 reads CASSFAEGSSYEQYF. The DNA of the CDR3 is TGTGCTAGCAGCTTTGCGGAAGGGAGCTCCTACGAGCAGTACTTC.

The chain has TRBV29-1 and TRBJ2-1, with a tentative D call TRBD2 (5 bases). CDR3 length: 12 amino acids. Germline V gene data show CDR1 as SQVTM and CDR2 as ANQGSEA. Trimming removed 4 bases at V and 10 bases at J, with 14 bases between. For the CDR3, the DNA is TGCAGCGTTGCGCCCCTAAGCGGCGAGCAGTTCTTC. Its translation: CSVAPLSGEQFF.

This chain links TRBV29-1 with TRBJ2-1; no clear D gene. CDR1 is SQVTM and CDR2 is ANQGSEA in the germline V gene. CDR3 length equals 15 residues. Trimming removed 0 bases at V and 6 bases at J, with 15 bases between. The CDR3 bases are TGCAGCGTTGAAGATCCCAATCGGAATCTCAATGAGCAGTTCTTC. This gives the protein CSVEDPNRNLNEQFF.

The chain is built from TRBV5-1 and TRBJ2-5; 7 bases fit TRBD1. This CDR3 region has 16 residues. CDR1 is SGHRS and CDR2 is YFSETQ in the germline V gene. V was clipped by 0 bases and J by 2 bases; unmatched bases: 7. CDR3 sequence (DNA): TGCGCCAGCAGCTTGGGGGTTCGGGACAGTCAAGAGACCCAGTACTTC. Protein product: CASSLGVRDSQETQYF.

This chain joins TRBV6-5 and TRBJ1-2, with TRBD1 matching 9 bases. CDR3 length equals 15 residues. Per germline, CDR1 MNHEY and CDR2 SVGAGI. Germline trimming cut 5 bases from V and 4 bases from J; bases unmatched to any gene: 8. CDR3 in amino acids: CASSHRDRDLYGYTF. DNA of the CDR3: TGTGCCAGCAGTCACCGGGACAGGGATCTCTATGGCTACACCTTC.

The rearrangement links TRBV7-8 to TRBJ2-2; no clear D. The germline V gene encodes CDR1 SGHVS and CDR2 FQNEAQ. The V and J ends lost 5 bases and 4 bases respectively, with 11 bases between them. The CDR3 sequence is 14 residues long. CDR3 coding DNA: TGTGCCAGCAGCCTGCTCGTACGCACCGGGGAGCTGTTTTTT. Its protein is CASSLLVRTGELFF.

As for this clone: Other DNA sequences of this sample code for an identical CDR3. The rearrangement links TRBV2 to TRBJ2-2; D is undetermined. CDR1 and CDR2 from the germline V gene are SNHLY and FYNNEI. The CDR3 spans 15 residues. V lost 2 bases and J 0 bases, leaving 7 bases between the germline ends. Here the CDR3 DNA reads TGTGCCAGCAGTGAAAGTCTAGCGAACACCGGGGAGCTGTTTTTT. Its translation is CASSESLANTGELFF.

The V call is TRBV27, the J call TRBJ1-2; possible D gene TRBD1, 6 bases. V was trimmed by 5 bases and J by 6 bases, leaving 19 bases between them. The CDR3 runs 15 residues. CDR1 and CDR2 (germline): MNHEY, SMNVEV (reference sequence). In DNA, the CDR3 is TGTGCCAGCAGTCCCCGTGGCGGATCAGGGGATGGCTACACCTTC. This codes for CASSPRGGSGDGYTF.

The genes are TRBV6-6 and TRBJ2-3, with D possibly TRBD2 on 7 matching bases. The CDR3 sequence is 15 residues long. In germline, CDR1 is MNHNY, CDR2 SVGAGI (reference sequence). V lost 5 bases to trimming and J lost 5 bases, with 17 bases between them. The CDR3 DNA is TGTGCCAGCAGTCATTGGTCCGGGGGGCAAGATACGCAGTATTTT. Its protein is CASSHWSGGQDTQYF.